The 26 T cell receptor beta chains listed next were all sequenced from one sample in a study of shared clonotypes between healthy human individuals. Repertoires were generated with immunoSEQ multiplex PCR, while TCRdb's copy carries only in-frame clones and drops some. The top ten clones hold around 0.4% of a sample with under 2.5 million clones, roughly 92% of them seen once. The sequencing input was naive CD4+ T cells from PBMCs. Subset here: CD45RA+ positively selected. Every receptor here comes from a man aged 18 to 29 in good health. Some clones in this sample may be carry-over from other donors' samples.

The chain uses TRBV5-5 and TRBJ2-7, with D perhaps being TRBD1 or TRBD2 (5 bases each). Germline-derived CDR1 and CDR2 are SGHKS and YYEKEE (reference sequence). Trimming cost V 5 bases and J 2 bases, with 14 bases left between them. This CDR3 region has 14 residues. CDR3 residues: CASRAPGRTYEQYF. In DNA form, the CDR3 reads TGTGCCAGCAGAGCTCCGGGACGGACCTACGAGCAGTACTTC.

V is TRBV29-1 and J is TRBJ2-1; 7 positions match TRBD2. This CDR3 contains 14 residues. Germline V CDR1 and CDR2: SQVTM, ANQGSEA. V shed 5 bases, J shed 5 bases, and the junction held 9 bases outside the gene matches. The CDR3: CSVRREASNNEQFF. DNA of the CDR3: TGCAGCGTTCGCCGGGAGGCTTCCAACAATGAGCAGTTCTTC.

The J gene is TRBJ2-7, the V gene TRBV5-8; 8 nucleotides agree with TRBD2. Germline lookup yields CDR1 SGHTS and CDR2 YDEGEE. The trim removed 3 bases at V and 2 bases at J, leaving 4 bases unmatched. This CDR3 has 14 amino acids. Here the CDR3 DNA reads TGTGCCAGCAGCTCGGTGCGGGGGGCCTACGAGCAGTACTTC. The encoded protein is CASSSVRGAYEQYF.

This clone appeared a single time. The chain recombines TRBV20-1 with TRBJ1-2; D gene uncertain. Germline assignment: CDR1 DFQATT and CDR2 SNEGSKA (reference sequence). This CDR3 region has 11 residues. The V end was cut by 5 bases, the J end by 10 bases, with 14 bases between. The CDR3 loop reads CSAGSGGDYTF. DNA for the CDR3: TGCAGTGCTGGGAGCGGTGGGGACTACACCTTC.

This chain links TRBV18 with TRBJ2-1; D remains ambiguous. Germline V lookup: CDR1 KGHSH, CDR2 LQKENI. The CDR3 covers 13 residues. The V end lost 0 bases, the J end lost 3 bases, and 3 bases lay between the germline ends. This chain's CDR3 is CASSPPDYNEQFF. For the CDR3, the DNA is TGTGCCAGCTCACCACCGGACTACAATGAGCAGTTCTTC.

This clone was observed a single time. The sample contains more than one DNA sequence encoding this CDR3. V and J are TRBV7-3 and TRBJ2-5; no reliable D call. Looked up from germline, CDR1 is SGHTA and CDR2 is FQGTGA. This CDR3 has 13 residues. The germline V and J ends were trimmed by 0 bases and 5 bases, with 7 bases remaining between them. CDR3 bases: TGTGCCAGCAGCTTAACACCAGGCGAGACCCAGTACTTC. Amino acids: CASSLTPGETQYF. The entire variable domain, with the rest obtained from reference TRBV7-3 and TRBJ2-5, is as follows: GAGVSQTPSNKVTEKGKYVELRCDPISGHTALYWYRQSLGQGPEFLIYFQGTGAADDSGLPNDRFFAVRPEGSVSTLKIQRTERGDSAVYLCASSLTPGETQYFGPGTRLLVL.

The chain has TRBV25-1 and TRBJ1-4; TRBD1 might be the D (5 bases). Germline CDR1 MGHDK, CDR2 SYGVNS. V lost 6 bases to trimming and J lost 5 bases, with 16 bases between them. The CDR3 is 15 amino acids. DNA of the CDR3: TGTGCCAGCAGCGACCCGGGGGGGGAAAATGAAAAACTGTTTTTT. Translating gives CASSDPGGENEKLFF.

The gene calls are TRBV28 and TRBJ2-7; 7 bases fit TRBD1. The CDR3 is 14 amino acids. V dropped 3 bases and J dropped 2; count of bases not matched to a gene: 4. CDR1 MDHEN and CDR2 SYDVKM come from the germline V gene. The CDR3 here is CASSLGQTPYEQYF. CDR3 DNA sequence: TGTGCCAGCAGTTTGGGACAGACCCCCTACGAGCAGTACTTC.

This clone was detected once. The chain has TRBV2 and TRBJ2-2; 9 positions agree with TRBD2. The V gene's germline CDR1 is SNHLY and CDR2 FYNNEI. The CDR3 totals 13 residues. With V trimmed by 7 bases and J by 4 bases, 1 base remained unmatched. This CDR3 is CASKAGGTGELFF. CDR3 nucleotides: TGTGCCAGCAAAGCGGGAGGCACCGGGGAGCTGTTTTTT. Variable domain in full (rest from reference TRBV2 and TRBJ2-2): EPEVTQTPSHQVTQMGQEVILRCVPISNHLYFYWYRQILGQKVEFLVSFYNNEISEKSEIFDDQFSVERPDGSNFTLKIRSTKLEDSAMYFCASKAGGTGELFFGEGSRLTVL.

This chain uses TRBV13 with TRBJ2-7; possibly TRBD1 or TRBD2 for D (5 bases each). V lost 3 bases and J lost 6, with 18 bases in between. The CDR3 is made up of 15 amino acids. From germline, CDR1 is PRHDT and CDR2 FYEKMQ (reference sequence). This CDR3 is CASSFLGTLASEQYF. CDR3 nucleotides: TGTGCCAGCAGCTTTCTCGGGACCCTGGCAAGCGAGCAGTACTTC.

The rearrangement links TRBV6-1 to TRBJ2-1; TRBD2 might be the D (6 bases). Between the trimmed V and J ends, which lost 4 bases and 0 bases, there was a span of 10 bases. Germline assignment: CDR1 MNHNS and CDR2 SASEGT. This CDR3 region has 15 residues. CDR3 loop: CASSGDLSSYNEQFF. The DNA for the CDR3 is TGTGCCAGCAGTGGGGACTTGAGCTCCTACAATGAGCAGTTCTTC.

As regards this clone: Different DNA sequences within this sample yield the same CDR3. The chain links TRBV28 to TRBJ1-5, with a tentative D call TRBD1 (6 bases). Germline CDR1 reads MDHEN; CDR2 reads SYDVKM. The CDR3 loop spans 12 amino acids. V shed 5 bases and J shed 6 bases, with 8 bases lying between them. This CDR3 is CASSLQGQPQHF. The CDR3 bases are TGTGCCAGCAGTCTACAGGGTCAGCCCCAGCATTTT.

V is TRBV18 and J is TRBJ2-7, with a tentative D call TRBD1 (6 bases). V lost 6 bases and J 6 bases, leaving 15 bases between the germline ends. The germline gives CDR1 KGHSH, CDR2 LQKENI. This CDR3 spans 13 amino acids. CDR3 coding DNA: TGTGCCAGCTCGCGAGGACAGTTTGGCGAGCAGTACTTC. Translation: CASSRGQFGEQYF.

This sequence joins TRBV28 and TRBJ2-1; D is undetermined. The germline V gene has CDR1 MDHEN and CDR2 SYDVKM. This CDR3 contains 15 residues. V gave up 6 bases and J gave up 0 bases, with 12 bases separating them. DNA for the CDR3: TGTGCCAGCAGCCTGAAATATAGCTCCTACAATGAGCAGTTCTTC. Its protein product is CASSLKYSSYNEQFF.

The CDR3 sequence: CASSLQGSGVMNTEAFF. DNA for the CDR3: TGCGCCAGCAGCTTGCAAGGGAGCGGGGTCATGAACACTGAAGCTTTCTTT. This chain connects TRBV5-1 to TRBJ1-1; D is uncertain. CDR1 and CDR2 from the germline V gene are SGHRS and YFSETQ. Trimming shortened V by 1 base and J by 0 bases, and 16 bases separated the two germline ends. The length of the CDR3 is 17 residues.

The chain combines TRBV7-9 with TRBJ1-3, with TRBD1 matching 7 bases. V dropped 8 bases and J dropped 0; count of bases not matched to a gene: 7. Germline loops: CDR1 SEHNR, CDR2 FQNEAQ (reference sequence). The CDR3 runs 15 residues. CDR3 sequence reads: CASASDRISGNTIYF. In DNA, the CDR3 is TGTGCCAGCGCCTCGGACAGGATCTCTGGAAACACCATATATTTT.

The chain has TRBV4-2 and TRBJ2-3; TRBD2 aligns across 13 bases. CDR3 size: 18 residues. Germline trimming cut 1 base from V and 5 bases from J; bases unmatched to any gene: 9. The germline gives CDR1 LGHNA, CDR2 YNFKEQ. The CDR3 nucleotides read TGTGCCAGCAGCCAAGTAGTACTAGCGGGAGGGGGTGGAGATACGCAGTATTTT. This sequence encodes CASSQVVLAGGGGDTQYF.

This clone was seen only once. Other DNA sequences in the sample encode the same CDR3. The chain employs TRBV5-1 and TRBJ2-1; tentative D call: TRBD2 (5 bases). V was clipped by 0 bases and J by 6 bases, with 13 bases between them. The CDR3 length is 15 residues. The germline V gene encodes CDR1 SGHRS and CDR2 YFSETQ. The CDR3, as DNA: TGCGCCAGCAGCTTGGGGGGATTGGGAGTCAATGAGCAGTTCTTC. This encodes CASSLGGLGVNEQFF.

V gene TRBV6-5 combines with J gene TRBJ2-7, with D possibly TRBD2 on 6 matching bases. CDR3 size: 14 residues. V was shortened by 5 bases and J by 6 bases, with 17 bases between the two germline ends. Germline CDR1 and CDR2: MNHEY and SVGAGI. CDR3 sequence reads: CASSTRERIVEQYF. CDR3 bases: TGTGCCAGCAGTACCCGGGAGCGAATAGTCGAGCAGTACTTC.

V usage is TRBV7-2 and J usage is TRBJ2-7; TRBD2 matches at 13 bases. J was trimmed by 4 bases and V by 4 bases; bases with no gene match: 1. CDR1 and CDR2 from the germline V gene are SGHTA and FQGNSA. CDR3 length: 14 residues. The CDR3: CASSWGLAGYEQYF. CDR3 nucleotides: TGTGCCAGCAGCTGGGGACTAGCGGGATACGAGCAGTACTTC.

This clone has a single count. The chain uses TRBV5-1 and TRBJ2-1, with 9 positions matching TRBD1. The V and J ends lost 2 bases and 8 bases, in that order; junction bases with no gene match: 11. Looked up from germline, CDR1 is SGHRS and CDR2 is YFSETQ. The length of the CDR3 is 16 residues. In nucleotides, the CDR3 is TGCGCCAGCAGCTTTTTGGTACAGGGGGCTGGCCATGAGCAGTTCTTC. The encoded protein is CASSFLVQGAGHEQFF. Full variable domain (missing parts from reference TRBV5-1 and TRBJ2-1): KAGVTQTPRYLIKTRGQQVTLSCSPISGHRSVSWYQQTPGQGLQFLFEYFSETQRNKGNFPGRFSGRQFSNSRSEMNVSTLELGDSALYLCASSFLVQGAGHEQFFGPGTRLTVL.

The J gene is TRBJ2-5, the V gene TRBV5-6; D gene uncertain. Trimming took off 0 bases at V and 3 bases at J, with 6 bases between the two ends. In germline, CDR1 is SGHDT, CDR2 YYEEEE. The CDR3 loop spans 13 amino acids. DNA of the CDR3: TGTGCCAGCAGCTTGGTGCTGGAAGAGACCCAGTACTTC. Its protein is CASSLVLEETQYF.

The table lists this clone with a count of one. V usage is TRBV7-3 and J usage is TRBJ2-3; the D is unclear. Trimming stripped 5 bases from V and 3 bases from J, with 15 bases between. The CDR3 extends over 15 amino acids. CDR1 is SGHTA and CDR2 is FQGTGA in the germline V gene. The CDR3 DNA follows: TGTGCCAGCAGCAAATTTACCGGTAGGACAGATACGCAGTATTTT. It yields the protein CASSKFTGRTDTQYF.

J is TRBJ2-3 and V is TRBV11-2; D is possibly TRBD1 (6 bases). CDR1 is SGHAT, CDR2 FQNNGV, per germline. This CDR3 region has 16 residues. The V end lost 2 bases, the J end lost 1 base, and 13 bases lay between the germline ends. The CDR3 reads CASSLTPGHRTDTQYF. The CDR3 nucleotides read TGTGCCAGCAGCTTAACGCCGGGACACCGCACAGATACGCAGTATTTT.

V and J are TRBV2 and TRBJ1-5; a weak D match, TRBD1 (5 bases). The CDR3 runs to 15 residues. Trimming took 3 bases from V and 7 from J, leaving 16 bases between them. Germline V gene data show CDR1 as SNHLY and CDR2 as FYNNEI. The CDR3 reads CASSDVFQGEQPQHF. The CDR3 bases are TGTGCCAGCAGTGATGTTTTCCAGGGCGAACAGCCCCAGCATTTT.

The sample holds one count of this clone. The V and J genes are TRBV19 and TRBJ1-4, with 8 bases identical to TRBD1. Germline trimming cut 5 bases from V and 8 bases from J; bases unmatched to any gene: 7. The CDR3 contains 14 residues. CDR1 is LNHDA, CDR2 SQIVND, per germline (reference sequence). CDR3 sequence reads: CASSWTGIGEKLFF. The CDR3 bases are TGTGCCAGTAGTTGGACAGGGATCGGGGAAAAACTGTTTTTT. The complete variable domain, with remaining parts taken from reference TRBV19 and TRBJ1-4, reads DGGITQSPKYLFRKEGQNVTLSCEQNLNHDAMYWYRQDPGQGLRLIYYSQIVNDFQKGDIAEGYSVSREKKESFPLTVTSAQKNPTAFYLCASSWTGIGEKLFFGSGTQLSVL.